The 6 T cell receptor beta chains presented below share a single source sample, sequenced in a study of cytotoxic CD8 clonotypes in ibrutinib-treated CLL. Profiled with immunoSEQ multiplex PCR; TCRdb holds only in-frame clones, not every one. The data show about 85,000 clones, roughly 80% seen once. The sequenced sample was PBMCs, obtained after 12 months of ibrutinib treatment. The receptors derive from a human donor with chronic lymphocytic leukemia.

The chain joins TRBV4-3 to TRBJ2-7; 11 nucleotides line up with TRBD2. Germline assignment: CDR1 LGHNA and CDR2 YSLEER. This CDR3 spans 15 amino acids. Trimming at V came to 3 bases and at J to 2 bases, leaving 3 bases not matched to a gene. The DNA for the CDR3 is TGCGCCAGCAGCCACGGGACTAGCGGCACCTACGAGCAGTACTTC. Its protein product is CASSHGTSGTYEQYF.

The chain has TRBV7-9 and TRBJ2-5; the D gene is possibly TRBD2 (6 bases). Looked up from germline, CDR1 is SEHNR and CDR2 is FQNEAQ (reference sequence). V lost 1 base and J lost 5, with 11 bases in between. The CDR3 loop spans 14 amino acids. The CDR3: CASSLGRGSETQYF. CDR3 bases: TGTGCCAGCAGCTTAGGGCGGGGTTCTGAGACCCAGTACTTC.

The genes are TRBV6-6 and TRBJ1-3, with D uncertain. Germline CDR1 is MNHNY and CDR2 is SVGAGI (reference sequence). This CDR3 is 14 amino acids long. V lost 2 bases to trimming and J lost 4 bases, with 9 bases between them. The CDR3 loop is CASSYGPPGNTIYF. The CDR3 DNA sequence: TGTGCCAGCAGTTACGGGCCGCCCGGAAACACCATATATTTT.

This chain connects TRBV4-3 to TRBJ2-3, with TRBD2 matching over 7 bases. Germline assignment: CDR1 LGHNA and CDR2 YSLEER. V gave up 4 bases and J gave up 5 bases; unmatched junction bases: 9. The CDR3 is 15 amino acids. The CDR3 region is CASSRTTSRLDTQYF. The CDR3 DNA follows: TGCGCCAGCAGCCGCACGACTAGCAGGTTAGATACGCAGTATTTT.

The V gene is TRBV5-1, the J gene TRBJ2-5; TRBD2 agrees at 7 bases. CDR3 length equals 13 residues. CDR1 and CDR2 from the germline V gene are SGHRS and YFSETQ. The ends lost 7 bases at V and 2 bases at J; junction bases unmatched: 5. The CDR3 nucleotides read TGCGCCAGCGGGAGGGCCTCTCAAGAGACCCAGTACTTC. Amino acid sequence: CASGRASQETQYF.

The chain joins TRBV7-2 to TRBJ2-1; D may be TRBD1 (5 bases). The CDR3 consists of 14 residues. V shed 5 bases and J shed 6 bases, with 14 bases lying between them. CDR1 and CDR2 (germline): SGHTA, FQGNSA. This CDR3 is CASSPLGPPNEQFF. In DNA form, the CDR3 reads TGTGCCAGCAGCCCCCTGGGGCCCCCCAATGAGCAGTTCTTC. The variable domain in full, completed from reference TRBV7-2 and TRBJ2-1, reads GAGVSQSPSNKVTEKGKDVELRCDPISGHTALYWYRQSLGQGLEFLIYFQGNSAPDKSGLPSDRFSAERTGGSVSTLTIQRTQQEDSAVYLCASSPLGPPNEQFFGPGTRLTVL.